These 17 T cell receptor beta chains originate from one sample sequenced in a study of blood T cell dynamics during melanoma immunotherapy. Regarding time point: pre-treatment baseline. Libraries were prepared by immunoSEQ multiplex PCR; TCRdb keeps only in-frame clonotypes and omits some of them. The sample has approximately 4,000 clones, 95% to 98% seen once. The input for sequencing was effector memory CD8+ T cells from blood, taken from a patient treated with checkpoint blockade. The receptors originated from a human donor with melanoma.

This chain joins TRBV7-9 and TRBJ2-5; the match to TRBD2 covers 8 bases. Per germline, CDR1 SEHNR and CDR2 FQNEAQ (reference sequence). The length of the CDR3 is 16 residues. With 3 bases clipped from V and 0 bases from J, the junction kept 6 bases outside the gene matches. The DNA for the CDR3 is TGTGCCAGCAGCTTTAGACTAGCGAGGTACCAAGAGACCCAGTACTTC. This sequence encodes CASSFRLARYQETQYF.

The chain links TRBV7-2 to TRBJ2-7; 7 bases line up with TRBD2. Per the germline V gene, CDR1 is SGHTA and CDR2 is FQGNSA. The V and J ends lost 5 bases and 1 base, in that order; junction bases with no gene match: 2. The CDR3 runs 13 residues. The CDR3 DNA sequence: TGTGCCAGCAGCGTACTAGCGTCCTACGAGCAGTACTTC. Translated, it gives CASSVLASYEQYF. The variable domain in full, with the rest retrieved from reference TRBV7-2 and TRBJ2-7, is GAGVSQSPSNKVTEKGKDVELRCDPISGHTALYWYRQSLGQGLEFLIYFQGNSAPDKSGLPSDRFSAERTGGSVSTLTIQRTQQEDSAVYLCASSVLASYEQYFGPGTRLTVT.

This chain connects TRBV7-9 to TRBJ2-2; D uncertain. The germline V gene has CDR1 SEHNR and CDR2 FQNEAQ (reference sequence). Trimming took 2 bases from V and 7 from J, leaving 5 bases between them. This CDR3 has 12 amino acids. CDR3 loop: CASSLHGGELFF. CDR3 nucleotide sequence: TGTGCCAGCAGCTTACATGGCGGGGAGCTGTTTTTT. Looking up the rest from reference TRBV7-9 and TRBJ2-2 gives the full variable domain: DTGVSQNPRHKITKRGQNVTFRCDPISEHNRLYWYRQTLGQGPEFLTYFQNEAQLEKSRLLSDRFSAERPKGSFSTLEIQRTEQGDSAMYLCASSLHGGELFFGEGSRLTVL.

This sequence joins TRBV27 and TRBJ2-1; 13 bases are a match to TRBD2. This CDR3 is 18 amino acids long. V was clipped by 2 bases and J by 8 bases; unmatched bases: 12. CDR1 and CDR2 (germline): MNHEY, SMNVEV (reference sequence). Written as DNA, the CDR3 is TGTGCCAGCAGTTTACTTCGGACTAGCGGGAGTACTCTGCATGAGCAGTTCTTC. Residues: CASSLLRTSGSTLHEQFF.

A single count supports this clone. The chain recombines TRBV2 with TRBJ2-1, with TRBD2 matching 12 bases. CDR3 length: 16 amino acids. Losses at the gene ends were 5 bases for V and 4 bases for J; bases not matched to a gene: 6. CDR1 is SNHLY, CDR2 FYNNEI, per germline. DNA of the CDR3: TGTGCCAGCAGTTCGACTAGCGGGAGCGTGTACAATGAGCAGTTCTTC. Its translation: CASSSTSGSVYNEQFF.

The J gene is TRBJ2-1, the V gene TRBV4-2; 13 bases align to TRBD2. This CDR3 is built from 18 residues. Germline V gene sequence: CDR1 LGHNA, CDR2 YNFKEQ. The trim removed 0 bases at V and 4 bases at J, leaving 6 bases unmatched. CDR3 sequence (DNA): TGTGCCAGCAGCCAAGAGACGACTAGCGGGAGGCCATACAATGAGCAGTTCTTC. Amino acid sequence: CASSQETTSGRPYNEQFF.

The chain carries TRBV6-1 and TRBJ2-3; the D gene is possibly TRBD2 (5 bases). This CDR3 comprises 13 residues. V was shortened by 1 base and J by 7 bases, with 9 bases between the two germline ends. Germline CDR1 reads MNHNS; CDR2 reads SASEGT. The CDR3 reads CASSEGWEYTQYF. For the CDR3, the DNA is TGTGCCAGCAGTGAAGGGTGGGAGTATACGCAGTATTTT.

In its sample, this clone was seen once. The chain combines TRBV7-6 with TRBJ2-5; 11 bases fit TRBD2. The CDR3 has 14 amino acids. CDR1 is SGHVS, CDR2 FNYEAQ, per germline. V gave up 3 bases and J gave up 4 bases; unmatched junction bases: 1. CDR3: CASSFGLAGETQYF. In DNA, the CDR3 is TGTGCCAGCAGCTTCGGACTAGCGGGAGAGACCCAGTACTTC.

V gene TRBV7-9 combines with J gene TRBJ2-3; D is ambiguous. Germline CDR1 SEHNR, CDR2 FQNEAQ (reference sequence). This CDR3 region has 13 residues. Trimming pared 1 base from V and 6 bases from J, leaving 8 bases between. CDR3 in amino acids: CASSLVNSDTQYF. CDR3 nucleotides: TGTGCCAGCAGCTTAGTAAATAGTGATACGCAGTATTTT.

V and J are TRBV5-6 and TRBJ2-5, with 7 bases identical to TRBD1. Gene TRBJ2-7 matches the end of the DNA better, so the J call may be wrong. The length of the CDR3 is 12 residues. Germline CDR1 is SGHDT and CDR2 is YYEEEE. CDR3 residues: CASSHDRVEQYF. In DNA form, the CDR3 reads TGTGCCAGCAGCCACGACAGGGTCGAGCAGTACTTC.

The chain couples TRBV10-3 to TRBJ1-1; maybe TRBD1 (5 bases). V lost 2 bases and J lost 4, with 11 bases in between. This CDR3 region has 14 residues. Germline assignment: CDR1 ENHRY and CDR2 SYGVKD. CDR3 sequence (DNA): TGTGCCATCAGTGAGGACAGTTCGGCCACTGAAGCTTTCTTT. It is translated as CAISEDSSATEAFF.

The CDR3 bases are TGCGCCAGCAGCTTCCCCGGGGGACTAGCGGGCCACACAGATACGCAGTATTTT. Translation: CASSFPGGLAGHTDTQYF. The J gene is TRBJ2-3, the V gene TRBV5-1, with TRBD2 matching 12 bases. CDR3 size: 18 residues. The V gene end was trimmed by 2 bases and the J gene end by 2 bases; junction bases not matched to a gene: 9. Germline V CDR1 and CDR2: SGHRS, YFSETQ.

This sequence joins TRBV19 and TRBJ2-1; D could derive from TRBD1 or TRBD2 (5 bases each). This CDR3 region has 14 residues. Trimming left V 6 bases short and J 0 bases short, with 9 bases between. Germline V gene lookup returns CDR1 LNHDA and CDR2 SQIVND (reference sequence). The CDR3 protein is CASSTRGSYNEQFF. CDR3 sequence (DNA): TGTGCCAGTAGCACTAGGGGCTCCTACAATGAGCAGTTCTTC.

The chain uses TRBV28 and TRBJ1-5; D gene unclear. The length of the CDR3 is 13 residues. The germline CDR1 and CDR2 sequences are MDHEN and SYDVKM. V was pared by 6 bases and J by 6 bases, with 12 bases between. In DNA, the CDR3 is TGTGCCAGCAGCAAGGGCGTTAGTCAGCCCCAGCATTTT. Translated: CASSKGVSQPQHF. Filled out from reference TRBV28 and TRBJ1-5, the complete variable domain reads DVKVTQSSRYLVKRTGEKVFLECVQDMDHENMFWYRQDPGLGLRLIYFSYDVKMKEKGDIPEGYSVSREKKERFSLILESASTNQTSMYLCASSKGVSQPQHFGDGTRLSIL.

This sequence joins TRBV27 and TRBJ2-7; D perhaps matches TRBD2 (6 bases). This CDR3 has 15 amino acids. Germline values: CDR1 MNHEY, CDR2 SMNVEV (reference sequence). Trimming shortened V by 6 bases and J by 2 bases, and 17 bases separated the two germline ends. The CDR3 nucleotides are TGTGCCAGCAGGCCGGGGTGGGACTCGGCCTACGAGCAGTACTTC. Residues: CASRPGWDSAYEQYF.

The gene calls are TRBV28 and TRBJ2-3; D is ambiguous. CDR1 is MDHEN and CDR2 is SYDVKM in the germline V gene. The CDR3 totals 11 residues. Deletions cut 11 bases from V and 8 bases from J, with 14 bases between. CDR3 sequence: CACQTDGTQYF. The CDR3 DNA follows: TGTGCCTGTCAGACCGATGGTACGCAGTATTTT.

For the CDR3, the DNA is TGTGCCAGCAGTTATAGCAGGACTAGCCCTTACTACGAGCAGTACTTC. Amino acid sequence: CASSYSRTSPYYEQYF. The chain joins TRBV6-9 to TRBJ2-7; 8 bases align to TRBD2. This CDR3 spans 16 amino acids. CDR1 MNHGY and CDR2 SVAAGI come from the germline V gene. The V gene end was trimmed by 2 bases and the J gene end by 3 bases; junction bases not matched to a gene: 9.